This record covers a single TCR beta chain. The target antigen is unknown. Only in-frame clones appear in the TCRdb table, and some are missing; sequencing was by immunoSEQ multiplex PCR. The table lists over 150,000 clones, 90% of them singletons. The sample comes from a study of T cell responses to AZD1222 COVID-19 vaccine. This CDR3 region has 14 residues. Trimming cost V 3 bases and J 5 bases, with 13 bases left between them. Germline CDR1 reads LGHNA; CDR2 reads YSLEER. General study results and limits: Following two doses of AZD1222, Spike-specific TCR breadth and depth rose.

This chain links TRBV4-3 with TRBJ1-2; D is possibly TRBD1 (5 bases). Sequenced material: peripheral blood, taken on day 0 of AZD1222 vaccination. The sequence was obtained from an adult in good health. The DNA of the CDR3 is TGCGCCAGCAGCCAGGACCCGGGGGATTATGGCTACACCTTC. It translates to CASSQDPGDYGYTF.